The entry below gives a single T cell receptor beta chain sequence along with its context. As yet, its antigen is unknown. The sample is drawn from a study of molecular identifiers for immune sequencing clone quantification. As for the study in general: RNA, taken in replicates from approximately 20,000 or 100,000 naive CD8 cells, was split five ways, with four sequenced. The study, taken as a whole, reports: Clones that exceeded 20 RNA copies held over 97% of effector molecules, yet under 1% in naive cells.

The CDR3 length is 14 residues. Germline V gene sequence: CDR1 LGHNA, CDR2 YNFKEQ. With 4 bases removed from V and 0 bases from J, the gap between germline ends came to 6 bases. TCRdb recomputed calls from the PCR reads with MiXCR, one row per CDR3 protein. In the table there are about 630,000 distinct CDR3 sequences, 25% of which are singletons. The chain has TRBV4-2 and TRBJ2-2, with D uncertain. Sequencing was done on a sample of naive CD8+ T cells from blood, with Jurkat cell RNA spiked in. The subset: FACS-sorted CD8+CD4-CCR7+CD45RA+ naive T cells. This clonotype originated in a human donor in good health. Some libraries in this study had Jurkat cell RNA spiked in. CDR3 region: CASSLDTNTGELFF. The CDR3 DNA sequence: TGTGCCAGCAGCCTTGACACGAACACCGGGGAGCTGTTTTTT.